This T cell receptor beta chain was captured by sequencing in a study of blood T cell repertoires in COVID-19. Turning to the study itself: Italy, Spain and the United States were the sources of the convalescent and acute COVID-19 samples. From T cells, B-cell-depleted T cells, or PBMCs came the material, which was cDNA or gDNA.

The length of the CDR3 is 14 residues. In the original workflow: Amplified reference gene primers provided the basis for estimating nucleated cell counts. TCRdb's table, derived via immunoSEQ multiplex PCR, lists solely in-frame clones and lacks some. V and J calls and clone size come straight from that table; D and trimming were deduced from the DNA. Here the sample spans over 40,000 clones, about 90% being singletons. Material for sequencing was peripheral blood. This clonotype originated in a man between 65 and 85 years old with active COVID-19. The chain joins TRBV12-1 to TRBJ2-7; no DNA check was done on the table's D call, TRBD1. TRBV12-1 is an annotated pseudogene. CDR3 sequence reads: CASRPTGGGYEQYF. The CDR3 DNA is TGTGCCAGCAGGCCAACAGGGGGCGGCTACGAGCAGTACTTC.